Presented here are 31 T cell receptor beta chains from one specimen sequenced in a study of CD8 T cells in ankylosing spondylitis (dated by TCRdb to the late 2010s). Study-wide conclusions, independent of this receptor: A TCR beta motif made up of fewer than 10 highly homologous amino acid variants appeared to be characteristic of blood from ankylosing spondylitis patients.

These TCRs' antigens remain unknown. Libraries came from 5' RACE. Sequencing used an Illumina HiSeq 2500. The raw public data were reprocessed by TCRdb itself: fastp quality trimming at Q25, MiXCR clonotype calling, in-frame beta chains only. Records with the same CDR3 protein are collapsed into one entry carrying the most frequent genes and DNA. A total of about 700,000 distinct CDR3 sequences appear in this sample, roughly 20% of them only once. Under 20% of the sample goes to the ten largest clones. Sequencing was performed on blood, either unsorted or a sorted T cell fraction (not recorded which). The receptor set was obtained from a male donor with ankylosing spondylitis.

The chain employs TRBV20-1 and TRBJ1-4, with D perhaps matching TRBD1 (6 bases). CDR1 is DFQATT, CDR2 SNEGSKA, per germline (reference sequence). V was trimmed by 8 bases and J by 0 bases, leaving 13 bases between them. There are 14 residues in the CDR3. The CDR3 here is CSLDRIPTNEKLFF. For the CDR3, the DNA is TGCAGTTTAGACAGGATACCAACTAATGAAAAACTGTTTTTT.

The chain couples TRBV28 to TRBJ2-1; TRBD1 agrees at 7 bases. V dropped 6 bases and J dropped 5; count of bases not matched to a gene: 7. Germline loops: CDR1 MDHEN, CDR2 SYDVKM. The CDR3 is 14 residues long. This CDR3 reads CASSPRQGHNEQFF. As DNA, the CDR3 is TGTGCCAGCAGCCCTAGACAGGGCCACAATGAGCAGTTCTTC. The full variable domain, with the rest looked up from reference TRBV28 and TRBJ2-1, is DVKVTQSSRYLVKRTGEKVFLECVQDMDHENMFWYRQDPGLGLRLIYFSYDVKMKEKGDIPEGYSVSREKKERFSLILESASTNQTSMYLCASSPRQGHNEQFFGPGTRLTVL.

This clonotype showed up just once. Since the CDR3 does not end with the conserved phenylalanine or tryptophan, this likely comes from a read error. V usage is TRBV12-3 or TRBV12-4 and J usage is TRBJ1-1, with 8 nucleotides matching TRBD1. The junction had 9 bases not matched to a gene; V was cut back by 6 bases and J by 0 bases. CDR3 size: 16 residues. The DNA for the CDR3 is TGTGCCAGCAGATCCGGGACAGGCCCTTTGAACACTGAAGCTTTCTAT. This codes for CASRSGTGPLNTEAFY.

This rearrangement joins TRBV3-1 to TRBJ2-1; the D gene is possibly TRBD2 (6 bases). The V end was cut by 1 base, the J end by 4 bases, with 14 bases between. CDR3 length: 16 amino acids. The V gene's germline CDR1 is LGHDT and CDR2 YNNKEL (reference sequence). The CDR3, as DNA: TGTGCCAGCAGCCAAGGGGAAGGGCGGGGTTACAATGAGCAGTTCTTC. This gives the protein CASSQGEGRGYNEQFF.

In this sample, this clonotype turned up a few times. This sequence joins TRBV12-3 or TRBV12-4 and TRBJ2-2; D is perhaps TRBD2 (5 bases). The CDR3 spans 15 residues. Trimming cost V 3 bases and J 7 bases, with 15 bases left between them. DNA for the CDR3: TGTGCCAGCAGTTTGGGGAGTTTGCGCGGCGGGGAGCTGTTTTTT. Translated: CASSLGSLRGGELFF.

The chain carries TRBV24-1 and TRBJ2-1; 8 nucleotides align to TRBD1. Germline CDR1 and CDR2: KGHDR and SFDVKD. This CDR3 has 14 amino acids. With V trimmed by 7 bases and J by 8 bases, 9 bases remained unmatched. CDR3 region: CATSSGQEKHEQFF. CDR3 DNA: TGTGCCACCAGCTCGGGACAGGAGAAGCATGAGCAGTTCTTC.

V and J are TRBV4-1 and TRBJ1-2; D is perhaps TRBD1 (6 bases). The CDR3 consists of 16 residues. From germline, CDR1 is MGHRA and CDR2 YSYEKL. Trimming pared 4 bases from V and 3 bases from J, leaving 18 bases between. The CDR3 protein is CASSPQAQGLYYGYTF. Written as DNA, the CDR3 is TGCGCCAGCAGCCCGCAAGCACAGGGTTTATACTATGGCTACACCTTC.

The chain has TRBV20-1 and TRBJ2-3; D may be TRBD2 (6 bases). This CDR3 region has 14 residues. Germline-derived CDR1 and CDR2 are DFQATT and SNEGSKA (reference sequence). The V end was cut by 5 bases, the J end by 0 bases, with 12 bases between. The CDR3: CSAVISGSTDTQYF. In DNA form, the CDR3 reads TGCAGTGCTGTTATTAGCGGCAGCACAGATACGCAGTATTTT.

The table lists this clonotype with a few counts. The rearrangement uses TRBV12-3 or TRBV12-4 and TRBJ1-3; perhaps TRBD1 as D (5 bases). The CDR3 consists of 14 residues. V lost 6 bases to trimming and J lost 0 bases, with 9 bases between them. The CDR3 region is CASRRQISGNTIYF. CDR3 nucleotide sequence: TGTGCCAGCAGGCGACAGATCTCTGGAAACACCATATATTTT.

The table lists this clonotype with a few counts. J is TRBJ2-1 and V is TRBV7-8; a possible D gene is TRBD1 (6 bases). The germline V gene has CDR1 SGHVS and CDR2 FQNEAQ. With 5 bases removed from V and 0 bases from J, the gap between germline ends came to 11 bases. The CDR3 runs to 15 residues. The CDR3 DNA sequence: TGTGCCAGCAGCAACACAGGGTACTCCTACAATGAGCAGTTCTTC. Amino acids: CASSNTGYSYNEQFF.

The chain is built from TRBV5-1 and TRBJ1-1, with D hard to call. CDR1 is SGHRS and CDR2 is YFSETQ in the germline V gene. The CDR3 runs 15 residues. V was clipped by 4 bases and J by 2 bases, with 15 bases between them. The CDR3 DNA is TGCGCCAGCAGCCCAATACCCAGAGGAAACACTGAAGCTTTCTTT. Translated: CASSPIPRGNTEAFF.

The chain combines TRBV4-2 with TRBJ2-1, with a possible D match to TRBD1 (5 bases). The CDR3 sequence is 15 residues long. The V end lost 3 bases, the J end lost 7 bases, and 16 bases lay between the germline ends. From germline, CDR1 is LGHNA and CDR2 YNFKEQ. Written as DNA, the CDR3 is TGTGCCAGCAGCCAGGAAGGGGCAACAGGAAATGAGCAGTTCTTC. Translation gives CASSQEGATGNEQFF.

The chain couples TRBV6-1 to TRBJ1-1; maybe TRBD1 (6 bases). Per the germline V gene, CDR1 is MNHNS and CDR2 is SASEGT. The CDR3 length is 15 residues. V was clipped by 4 bases and J by 4 bases, with 16 bases between them. The CDR3 coding sequence is TGTGCCAGCAGTGCCGGCAAAGGGGGACGCACTGAAGCTTTCTTT. As protein: CASSAGKGGRTEAFF.

The chain links TRBV5-1 to TRBJ2-3; D gene unclear. Trimming cost V 3 bases and J 0 bases, with 11 bases left between them. Germline V lookup: CDR1 SGHRS, CDR2 YFSETQ. This CDR3 is 15 amino acids long. The CDR3 sequence: CASSSTTTSTDTQYF. CDR3 bases: TGCGCCAGCAGCTCTACGACAACTAGCACAGATACGCAGTATTTT.

This clonotype turned up a few times. V and J are TRBV12-3 or TRBV12-4 and TRBJ2-1, with D tentatively TRBD2 (6 bases). The CDR3 runs 13 residues. V lost 6 bases to trimming and J lost 9 bases, with 15 bases between them. The CDR3 loop is CASRLLGGAEQFF. CDR3 bases: TGTGCCAGCAGACTACTTGGCGGGGCTGAGCAGTTCTTC.

J is TRBJ1-1 and V is TRBV12-3 or TRBV12-4; 10 positions match TRBD1. V lost 5 bases and J lost 6; bases outside the gene matches: 9. The CDR3 has 15 residues. DNA for the CDR3: TGTGCCAGCAGTAAGACAGGGGGCGGGTGGGCTGAAGCTTTCTTT. As protein: CASSKTGGGWAEAFF.

This chain connects TRBV5-1 to TRBJ2-7, with TRBD1 identical over 10 bases. Germline V CDR1 and CDR2: SGHRS, YFSETQ. The V and J ends lost 8 bases and 2 bases, in that order; junction bases with no gene match: 10. The CDR3 is 15 residues long. CDR3 protein: CASTDSGTGAYEQYF. In DNA, the CDR3 is TGCGCCAGTACAGATTCCGGGACAGGGGCCTACGAGCAGTACTTC.

The chain carries TRBV20-1 and TRBJ2-7; TRBD1 might be the D (5 bases). The CDR3 length is 13 residues. V shed 1 base and J shed 7 bases, with 14 bases lying between them. CDR1 and CDR2 (germline): DFQATT, SNEGSKA (reference sequence). The CDR3 sequence is CSARAGSGEEQYF. The DNA of the CDR3 is TGCAGTGCTAGAGCAGGGTCCGGAGAAGAGCAGTACTTC.

This clonotype was found many times. The V and J genes are TRBV5-8 and TRBJ1-2; 7 bases match TRBD1. The CDR3 is 15 residues long. Trimming took 0 bases from V and 8 from J; bases not matched to a gene: 10. CDR1 and CDR2 from the germline V gene are SGHTS and YDEGEE. The CDR3 loop is CASSLDRGEYWGYTF. The CDR3 DNA reads TGTGCCAGCAGCTTGGACAGGGGCGAATACTGGGGCTACACCTTC.

This clonotype was seen only a few times. V and J are TRBV20-1 and TRBJ1-1; tentatively, D is TRBD1 (5 bases). This CDR3 has 13 residues. Between the trimmed V and J ends, which lost 0 bases and 5 bases, there was a span of 10 bases. The germline V gene has CDR1 DFQATT and CDR2 SNEGSKA (reference sequence). The CDR3 DNA reads TGCAGTGCTAGAGATCCGGGGGGTACTGAAGCTTTCTTT. This translates into CSARDPGGTEAFF.

The CDR3 region has the DNA TGTGCCAGCACCGTGGGAGGGAGGGGGGAGACCCAGTACTTC. Translating it yields CASTVGGRGETQYF. The chain combines TRBV28 with TRBJ2-5; a possible D gene is TRBD2 (7 bases). CDR1 MDHEN and CDR2 SYDVKM come from the germline V gene. Trimming pared 7 bases from V and 5 bases from J, leaving 17 bases between. The CDR3 covers 14 residues. Full variable domain (missing parts from reference TRBV28 and TRBJ2-5): DVKVTQSSRYLVKRTGEKVFLECVQDMDHENMFWYRQDPGLGLRLIYFSYDVKMKEKGDIPEGYSVSREKKERFSLILESASTNQTSMYLCASTVGGRGETQYFGPGTRLLVL.

The chain couples TRBV29-1 to TRBJ1-3, with TRBD1 matching 9 bases. CDR1 is SQVTM, CDR2 ANQGSEA, per germline. The junction had 3 bases not matched to a gene; V was cut back by 1 base and J by 2 bases. This CDR3 has 15 amino acids. This CDR3 reads CSVEAWDRAGNTIYF. The CDR3 DNA reads TGCAGCGTTGAAGCCTGGGACAGGGCTGGAAACACCATATATTTT.

This clonotype was observed a few times. V and J are TRBV5-5 and TRBJ2-7; 7 bases are shared with TRBD1. V trimming: 4 bases; J trimming: 4 bases; junction bases outside the gene matches: 5. The CDR3 contains 13 residues. Germline V lookup: CDR1 SGHKS, CDR2 YYEKEE (reference sequence). As DNA, the CDR3 is TGTGCCAGCAGCACCGGGACAGAATACGAGCAGTACTTC. It encodes CASSTGTEYEQYF.

This clonotype was picked up many times. V usage is TRBV12-3 or TRBV12-4 and J usage is TRBJ2-3, with a weak D call TRBD1 (6 bases). Trimming left V 6 bases short and J 2 bases short, with 12 bases between. The CDR3 consists of 14 residues. CDR3 sequence (DNA): TGTGCCAGCAGCAGAAGGGGGTCCACAGATACGCAGTATTTT. This codes for CASSRRGSTDTQYF.

This clonotype was picked up many times. The V gene is TRBV29-1, the J gene TRBJ2-2, with 8 bases fitting TRBD2. CDR1 and CDR2 (germline): SQVTM, ANQGSEA. This CDR3 contains 14 residues. Germline trimming cut 4 bases from V and 6 bases from J; bases unmatched to any gene: 7. The CDR3 protein is CSVAFSGRAGELFF. The CDR3 nucleotides read TGCAGCGTTGCCTTCAGCGGGAGAGCCGGGGAGCTGTTTTTT.

This clonotype was found once. The rearrangement links TRBV25-1 to TRBJ2-7; TRBD2 is a possible D gene (6 bases). The germline gives CDR1 MGHDK, CDR2 SYGVNS. CDR3 size: 15 residues. Trimming pared 6 bases from V and 2 bases from J, leaving 17 bases between. The CDR3 sequence: CASRGAGTGAYEQYF. Here the CDR3 DNA reads TGTGCCAGCAGAGGGGCCGGGACTGGCGCCTACGAGCAGTACTTC.

The rearrangement joins TRBV7-2 to TRBJ2-1; 9 positions agree with TRBD2. The V gene's germline CDR1 is SGHTA and CDR2 FQGNSA. V was pared by 3 bases and J by 6 bases, with 3 bases of the junction left unmatched. The CDR3 has 14 amino acids. The CDR3 loop reads CASSFGGGANEQFF. The DNA for the CDR3 is TGTGCCAGCAGCTTCGGCGGGGGGGCCAATGAGCAGTTCTTC.

The genes are TRBV30 and TRBJ2-1; no firm D call. The CDR3 sequence is 13 residues long. From germline, CDR1 is GTSNPN and CDR2 SVGIG (reference sequence). Trimming took 3 bases from V and 2 from J, leaving 8 bases between them. CDR3 nucleotides: TGTGCCTGGAGGGATAACCCCTACAATGAGCAGTTCTTC. It yields the protein CAWRDNPYNEQFF.

This clonotype was counted a few times. This chain connects TRBV5-1 to TRBJ2-7; 10 bases agree with TRBD2. Germline trimming cut 5 bases from V and 0 bases from J; bases unmatched to any gene: 8. Germline V CDR1 and CDR2: SGHRS, YFSETQ. The CDR3 has 16 residues. The DNA of the CDR3 is TGCGCCAGCAGTCCGACTAGCGGGTCGAGCTCCTACGAGCAGTACTTC. Its translation: CASSPTSGSSSYEQYF.

The V call is TRBV20-1, the J call TRBJ1-2; D is possibly TRBD1 (6 bases). V gave up 5 bases and J gave up 3 bases, with 19 bases separating them. The germline gives CDR1 DFQATT, CDR2 SNEGSKA (reference sequence). This CDR3 has 15 amino acids. The CDR3 DNA is TGCAGTGCTGGTCGGATAGTTTCAGGGGACTATGGCTACACCTTC. Protein sequence: CSAGRIVSGDYGYTF.

In this sample, this clonotype turned up a few times. This chain uses TRBV28 with TRBJ2-7; 7 bases fit TRBD2. CDR3 length: 15 residues. Germline V gene lookup returns CDR1 MDHEN and CDR2 SYDVKM. Trimming took 2 bases from V and 1 from J; bases not matched to a gene: 5. The CDR3 DNA is TGTGCCAGCAGTTTAGGGGGGGTTATGTCCTACGAGCAGTACTTC. Its translation: CASSLGGVMSYEQYF.